These 10 T cell receptor beta chains originate from one sample sequenced in a study of T cell responses to AZD1222 COVID-19 vaccine (dated by TCRdb to about 2021). In light of the paper, this sample's time point label describes: baseline before first vaccination. The receptor library was made with the immunoSEQ multiplex PCR assay. Here the immuneACCESS table is served through TCRdb, limited to in-frame sequences with V and J called. Missing clones are a known gap in these copies; in checked studies unresolved V genes cover under half, and the rest lacks a known reason. This sample lists roughly 150,000 clones; almost 90% were detected once. The ten most abundant clones make up about 3% of the sample. Sequenced material: peripheral blood, taken on day 0 of AZD1222 vaccination. The receptor source for this set is an adult in good health.

This clone has only one observation. V gene TRBV11-2 combines with J gene TRBJ2-1, with 10 positions matching TRBD1. With V trimmed by 6 bases and J by 2 bases, 4 bases remained unmatched. The germline CDR1 and CDR2 sequences are SGHAT and FQNNGV. CDR3 size: 15 residues. CDR3 sequence (DNA): TGTGCCAGCAGTCTGGACAGGGGGACCTACAATGAGCAGTTCTTC. Encoded protein: CASSLDRGTYNEQFF.

This clone was observed a single time. The chain is built from TRBV6-5 and TRBJ1-2, with D tentatively TRBD1 (5 bases). Germline V gives CDR1 MNHEY, CDR2 SVGAGI. The CDR3 sequence is 15 residues long. V lost 5 bases and J 4 bases, leaving 17 bases between the germline ends. CDR3 region: CASSQSTGATYGYTF. CDR3 in DNA: TGTGCCAGCAGTCAAAGCACCGGGGCCACCTATGGCTACACCTTC.

This chain connects TRBV30 to TRBJ1-6; D gene uncertain. Germline lookup yields CDR1 GTSNPN and CDR2 SVGIG (reference sequence). CDR3 length equals 13 residues. The V end was cut by 7 bases, the J end by 6 bases, with 13 bases between. CDR3: CAFSVAGNSPLHF. The CDR3 DNA sequence: TGTGCCTTCAGTGTGGCGGGTAATTCACCCCTCCACTTT.

In this sample, this clone turned up a few times. The chain combines TRBV6-2 or TRBV6-3 with TRBJ2-1; 14 bases map to TRBD2. V was pared by 6 bases and J by 8 bases, with 6 bases of the junction left unmatched. Germline values: CDR1 MNHEY, CDR2 SVGEGT. This CDR3 is built from 15 residues. The CDR3 sequence: CASSRRLAGGDEQFF. The CDR3 nucleotides read TGTGCCAGCAGCCGTCGACTAGCGGGAGGGGATGAGCAGTTCTTC.

The CDR3 protein is CASGGRKKNTGELFF. CDR3 coding DNA: TGTGCCAGTGGGGGACGGAAAAAGAACACCGGGGAGCTGTTTTTT. The rearrangement uses TRBV11-2 and TRBJ2-2; the D call may be TRBD1 or TRBD2 (5 bases each). V lost 9 bases and J 1 base, leaving 15 bases between the germline ends. Germline CDR1 and CDR2: SGHAT and FQNNGV. This CDR3 has 15 residues.

CDR3 sequence reads: CATTNTNRDTGELFF. For the CDR3, the DNA is TGTGCCACTACAAACACCAACCGGGACACCGGGGAGCTGTTTTTT. The gene calls are TRBV19 and TRBJ2-2; D gene ambiguous. The CDR3 spans 15 residues. V lost 10 bases and J 3 bases, leaving 18 bases between the germline ends. The germline gives CDR1 LNHDA, CDR2 SQIVND (reference sequence).

A single count supports this clone. V and J are TRBV19 and TRBJ1-5, with D unclear. The germline gives CDR1 LNHDA, CDR2 SQIVND (reference sequence). The CDR3 has 13 residues. V shed 10 bases and J shed 0 bases, with 10 bases lying between them. CDR3 coding DNA: TGTGCCACGCAGGACGATAGCAATCAGCCCCAGCATTTT. It encodes CATQDDSNQPQHF.

CDR3 DNA sequence: TGTGCCAGCAGTGTCGGGCCAACCCACAATGAGCAGTTCTTC. Its protein is CASSVGPTHNEQFF. This chain uses TRBV27 with TRBJ2-1; D is ambiguous. Trimming took off 5 bases at V and 5 bases at J, with 13 bases between the two ends. The germline V gene has CDR1 MNHEY and CDR2 SMNVEV (reference sequence). This CDR3 is 14 amino acids long.

The gene calls are TRBV29-1 and TRBJ2-3; a possible D gene is TRBD1 (6 bases). Trimming cost V 5 bases and J 6 bases, with 21 bases left between them. The CDR3 consists of 15 residues. CDR1 is SQVTM and CDR2 is ANQGSEA in the germline V gene. The CDR3 region is CSVPHYRAQGDTQYF. In DNA form, the CDR3 reads TGCAGCGTTCCTCACTACAGGGCTCAAGGGGATACGCAGTATTTT.

The chain links TRBV19 to TRBJ2-1; 15 bases map to TRBD2. J was trimmed by 4 bases and V by 4 bases; bases with no gene match: 11. This CDR3 contains 19 residues. The germline V gene has CDR1 LNHDA and CDR2 SQIVND (reference sequence). CDR3 sequence (DNA): TGTGCCAGTAGTACAGGGACTAGCGGGAGGACCCTTCTATACAATGAGCAGTTCTTC. It yields the protein CASSTGTSGRTLLYNEQFF.